The next 30 T cell receptor beta chains were all read from a single sample in a study of blood T cell repertoires in COVID-19. The assay was immunoSEQ multiplex PCR, and TCRdb's table has in-frame clones only and misses some. This table has 100,000 or so clones, about 80% appearing once. Sequencing input: peripheral blood. All receptors derive from a man between 60 and 75 years old with acute or convalescent COVID-19.

The chain employs TRBV3-1 (or the pseudogene TRBV3-2) and TRBJ2-5; a weak D match, TRBD2 (5 bases). V was clipped by 0 bases and J by 4 bases, with 15 bases between them. This CDR3 has 16 amino acids. Germline values: CDR1 LGHDT, CDR2 YNNKEL (reference sequence). CDR3 amino acids: CASSQERRDYRETQYF. CDR3 coding DNA: TGTGCCAGCAGCCAAGAGCGGAGAGACTATCGAGAGACCCAGTACTTC.

This chain connects TRBV7-9 to TRBJ1-3; 7 nucleotides line up with TRBD1. V was pared by 1 base and J by 4 bases, with 4 bases of the junction left unmatched. The germline CDR1 and CDR2 sequences are SEHNR and FQNEAQ (reference sequence). This CDR3 has 15 amino acids. CDR3 residues: CASSLEWTGGNTIYF. As DNA, the CDR3 is TGTGCCAGCAGCTTAGAATGGACAGGAGGAAACACCATATATTTT.

This CDR3 reads CATSGNRVGDTQYF. DNA of the CDR3: TGTGCCACCAGTGGGAACAGGGTCGGCGATACGCAGTATTTT. The V call is TRBV24-1, the J call TRBJ2-3, with a weak D call TRBD1 (6 bases). V lost 5 bases, J lost 6 bases, and 14 bases lay in between. CDR3 length: 14 residues. The germline V gene has CDR1 KGHDR and CDR2 SFDVKD.

The chain joins TRBV6-6 to TRBJ2-5, with a weak D call TRBD2 (6 bases). Germline values: CDR1 MNHNY, CDR2 SVGAGI (reference sequence). V shed 4 bases and J shed 4 bases, with 10 bases lying between them. The length of the CDR3 is 13 residues. Written as DNA, the CDR3 is TGTGCCAGCAGTTTGGACTACCCAGAGACCCAGTACTTC. Translating gives CASSLDYPETQYF.

The genes are TRBV5-1 and TRBJ2-1; 13 bases fit TRBD2. CDR1 is SGHRS, CDR2 YFSETQ, per germline. J lost 5 bases, V lost 2 bases, and 4 bases had no gene match. The CDR3 has 16 amino acids. The CDR3 region has the DNA TGCGCCAGCAGCTTAATAGGACTAGCGGGAGACAATGAGCAGTTCTTC. Translation: CASSLIGLAGDNEQFF.

This rearrangement joins TRBV2 to TRBJ1-3, with no clear D. Trimming pared 7 bases from V and 0 bases from J, leaving 7 bases between. This CDR3 is 13 amino acids long. Germline values: CDR1 SNHLY, CDR2 FYNNEI. CDR3 amino acids: CASTVDSGNTIYF. The CDR3 DNA sequence: TGTGCCAGCACTGTAGACTCTGGAAACACCATATATTTT.

The genes are TRBV12-3 or TRBV12-4 and TRBJ2-7; D is possibly TRBD1 (6 bases). The CDR3 totals 13 residues. Deletions cut 6 bases from V and 2 bases from J, with 11 bases between. CDR3 DNA: TGTGCCAGCAGGGACAGTACCACCTACGAGCAGTACGTC. This sequence encodes CASRDSTTYEQYV.

The chain uses TRBV24-1 and TRBJ2-1; 7 bases match TRBD2. The V and J ends lost 3 bases and 2 bases, in that order; junction bases with no gene match: 0. CDR1 KGHDR and CDR2 SFDVKD come from the germline V gene. The CDR3 sequence is 14 residues long. CDR3 nucleotides: TGTGCCACCAGTGATGGGGGGGCCTACAATGAGCAGTTCTTC. The encoded protein is CATSDGGAYNEQFF.

This clone was counted between two and nine times. V is TRBV9 and J is TRBJ2-4, with 10 bases aligning to TRBD2. The V segment lost 4 bases and the J segment 0 bases; nucleotides outside the gene matches: 4. The length of the CDR3 is 16 residues. Looked up from germline, CDR1 is SGDLS and CDR2 is YYNGEE. In DNA form, the CDR3 reads TGTGCCAGCAGCCAACCTAGCGGGGGAGCCAAAAACATTCAGTACTTC. As protein: CASSQPSGGAKNIQYF.

The gene calls are TRBV7-8 and TRBJ1-1, with D unclear. Germline assignment: CDR1 SGHVS and CDR2 FQNEAQ. V lost 4 bases, J lost 6 bases, and 12 bases lay in between. The CDR3 totals 13 residues. CDR3 sequence (DNA): TGTGCCAGCAGCTCCACGGGGAGGTCTGAAGCTTTCTTT. As protein: CASSSTGRSEAFF.

V and J are TRBV10-3 and TRBJ2-7; D possibly corresponds to TRBD1 (6 bases). Trimming removed 6 bases at V and 1 base at J, with 10 bases between. The CDR3 is made up of 13 amino acids. Germline CDR1 ENHRY, CDR2 SYGVKD. Written as DNA, the CDR3 is TGTGCCATCAGGGCAGGGACATCCTACGAGCAGTACGTC. It yields the protein CAIRAGTSYEQYV.

The rearrangement joins TRBV6-5 to TRBJ1-5, with D tentatively TRBD1 (5 bases). Germline V lookup: CDR1 MNHEY, CDR2 SVGAGI. V was pared by 8 bases and J by 5 bases, with 13 bases between. The CDR3 has 13 amino acids. CDR3 sequence reads: CASGPQGDQPQHF. DNA of the CDR3: TGTGCCAGCGGCCCGCAGGGCGATCAGCCCCAGCATTTT.

The chain is built from TRBV5-1 and TRBJ2-7; D remains ambiguous. The germline V gene has CDR1 SGHRS and CDR2 YFSETQ. The V gene lost 3 bases and the J gene lost 0 bases, with 10 bases spanning the gap. The CDR3 totals 14 residues. The CDR3: CASSYRYSSYEQYF. The CDR3, as DNA: TGCGCCAGCAGCTACCGATACTCCTCCTACGAGCAGTACTTC.

This clone was counted between two and nine times. The V and J genes are TRBV15 and TRBJ2-2; D possibly corresponds to TRBD2 (5 bases). This CDR3 comprises 14 residues. Deletions cut 0 bases from V and 6 bases from J, with 8 bases between. Germline V gives CDR1 LNHNV, CDR2 YYDKDF (reference sequence). The CDR3 nucleotides are TGTGCCACCAGCAGAGACCGGGGTCCCGGGGAGCTGTTTTTT. It translates to CATSRDRGPGELFF. Drawing the rest from reference TRBV15 and TRBJ2-2, the complete variable domain is DAMVIQNPRYQVTQFGKPVTLSCSQTLNHNVMYWYQQKSSQAPKLLFHYYDKDFNNEADTPDNFQSRRPNTSFCFLDIRSPGLGDTAMYLCATSRDRGPGELFFGEGSRLTVL.

A note on this clone: Other DNA sequences in the sample encode the same CDR3. The chain employs TRBV10-1 and TRBJ2-3; D is uncertain. V lost 5 bases and J 0 bases, leaving 6 bases between the germline ends. The CDR3 runs to 13 residues. In germline, CDR1 is WNHNN, CDR2 SYGVQD (reference sequence). The CDR3 is CASSSTSTDTQYF. The CDR3, as DNA: TGCGCCAGCAGTTCTACTAGCACAGATACGCAGTATTTT.

The V gene is TRBV30, the J gene TRBJ1-5; 8 bases map to TRBD1. After removal of 3 bases from V and 2 bases from J, the junction contained 6 bases not matched to a gene. Germline V gene sequence: CDR1 GTSNPN, CDR2 SVGIG (reference sequence). CDR3 length equals 15 residues. The CDR3 sequence: CAWSSGQGGNQPQHF. The CDR3 DNA is TGTGCCTGGAGCTCCGGACAGGGAGGCAATCAGCCCCAGCATTTT.

This clone was detected once. The rearrangement links TRBV5-4 to TRBJ1-6, with D unclear. V lost 1 base and J 6 bases, leaving 11 bases between the germline ends. From germline, CDR1 is SGHNT and CDR2 YYREEE (reference sequence). The CDR3 contains 15 residues. The CDR3: CASSLQVRSNSPLHF. Written as DNA, the CDR3 is TGTGCCAGCAGCTTGCAAGTCAGAAGTAATTCACCCCTCCACTTT.

This sequence joins TRBV6-5 and TRBJ1-1; no reliable D call. The CDR3 is 13 amino acids. Germline CDR1 is MNHEY and CDR2 is SVGAGI. V lost 4 bases and J 11 bases, leaving 17 bases between the germline ends. DNA for the CDR3: TGTGCCAGCAGTTTTCTTTCGGGGATGGGTGCTTTCTTT. It specifies CASSFLSGMGAFF.

The CDR3 nucleotides read TGTGCCAGCAGCGGAACTAGCGGGAGGGCGAATGAGCAGTTCTTC. It specifies CASSGTSGRANEQFF. The chain has TRBV9 and TRBJ2-1, with 13 bases aligning to TRBD2. Trimming removed 3 bases from V and 7 bases from J; junction bases left unmatched: 4. The CDR3 extends over 15 amino acids. Germline values: CDR1 SGDLS, CDR2 YYNGEE.

The sample holds a few counts of this clone. V gene TRBV19 combines with J gene TRBJ1-2; 11 positions match TRBD1. After removal of 5 bases from V and 7 bases from J, the junction contained 6 bases not matched to a gene. Germline CDR1 and CDR2: LNHDA and SQIVND (reference sequence). This CDR3 is built from 14 residues. The CDR3 is CASSGDRGTGGYTF. As DNA, the CDR3 is TGTGCCAGTAGTGGGGACAGGGGGACGGGTGGCTACACCTTC.

CDR3 sequence: CASSAGTGAYEQYF. The CDR3 nucleotides are TGTGCCAGCAGCGCCGGGACAGGGGCCTACGAGCAGTACTTC. V gene TRBV6-5 combines with J gene TRBJ2-7, with 10 nucleotides matching TRBD1. Germline assignment: CDR1 MNHEY and CDR2 SVGAGI. The V and J ends lost 6 bases and 2 bases, in that order; junction bases with no gene match: 4. The CDR3 has 14 amino acids.

The table lists this clone with a count of one. The genes are TRBV15 and TRBJ2-6; 7 bases map to TRBD1. There are 16 residues in the CDR3. Germline V lookup: CDR1 LNHNV, CDR2 YYDKDF (reference sequence). V gave up 2 bases and J gave up 1 base; unmatched junction bases: 2. The CDR3 nucleotides are TGTGCCACCAGCAGATACAGGGGATCTGGGGCCAACGTCCTGACTTTC. Its protein product is CATSRYRGSGANVLTF. The full variable domain, completed using reference TRBV15 and TRBJ2-6, is DAMVIQNPRYQVTQFGKPVTLSCSQTLNHNVMYWYQQKSSQAPKLLFHYYDKDFNNEADTPDNFQSRRPNTSFCFLDIRSPGLGDTAMYLCATSRYRGSGANVLTFGAGSRLTVL.

J is TRBJ1-6 and V is TRBV2, with 9 bases matching TRBD1. The CDR3 is 15 residues long. The germline V gene has CDR1 SNHLY and CDR2 FYNNEI. V lost 5 bases, J lost 9 bases, and 8 bases stayed unmatched. CDR3 coding DNA: TGTGCCAGCAGTAGCGACAGGGGGGAAAGTTCACCCCTCCACTTT. It specifies CASSSDRGESSPLHF. The whole variable domain, remainder taken from reference TRBV2 and TRBJ1-6, is EPEVTQTPSHQVTQMGQEVILRCVPISNHLYFYWYRQILGQKVEFLVSFYNNEISEKSEIFDDQFSVERPDGSNFTLKIRSTKLEDSAMYFCASSSDRGESSPLHFGNGTRLTVT.

This rearrangement joins TRBV4-1 to TRBJ1-1; 10 nucleotides match TRBD1. Germline V gene data show CDR1 as MGHRA and CDR2 as YSYEKL. Losses at the gene ends were 1 base for V and 2 bases for J; bases not matched to a gene: 1. The CDR3 is made up of 15 amino acids. The CDR3 region is CASSQGDRGNTEAFF. The CDR3 DNA is TGCGCCAGCAGCCAAGGGGACAGGGGAAACACTGAAGCTTTCTTT.

V gene TRBV30 combines with J gene TRBJ2-3; 7 bases line up with TRBD2. V lost 4 bases, J lost 0 bases, and 4 bases stayed unmatched. Germline-derived CDR1 and CDR2 are GTSNPN and SVGIG (reference sequence). CDR3 length equals 14 residues. This CDR3 reads CAWTGGLSTDTQYF. The CDR3 DNA reads as TGTGCCTGGACGGGGGGACTCAGCACAGATACGCAGTATTTT.

The CDR3 DNA sequence: TGCGCCAGCAGCACCGGACAGGAGGCAGATACGCAGTATTTT. This translates into CASSTGQEADTQYF. The gene calls are TRBV5-1 and TRBJ2-3, with 7 bases aligning to TRBD1. Germline CDR1 is SGHRS and CDR2 is YFSETQ. Germline trimming cut 4 bases from V and 4 bases from J; bases unmatched to any gene: 6. This CDR3 is 14 amino acids long.

This chain links TRBV10-1 with TRBJ1-2, with 7 nucleotides matching TRBD1. Germline V gene lookup returns CDR1 WNHNN and CDR2 SYGVQD (reference sequence). The CDR3 is made up of 13 amino acids. Losses at the gene ends were 6 bases for V and 2 bases for J; bases not matched to a gene: 3. In DNA form, the CDR3 reads TGCGCCAGCAGCCTGGACAGGAACTATGGCTACACCTTC. As protein: CASSLDRNYGYTF.

The V call is TRBV3-1 (or the pseudogene TRBV3-2), the J call TRBJ1-6; 7 bases agree with TRBD1. The V segment lost 4 bases and the J segment 8 bases; nucleotides outside the gene matches: 5. The CDR3 length is 14 residues. CDR1 and CDR2 from the germline V gene are LGHDT and YNNKEL (reference sequence). The CDR3 nucleotides read TGTGCCAGCAGCCCCCGGGACAGTTATTCACCCCTCCACTTT. This codes for CASSPRDSYSPLHF.

V and J are TRBV24-1 and TRBJ1-4; the match to TRBD1 covers 8 bases. The V segment lost 5 bases and the J segment 5 bases; nucleotides outside the gene matches: 3. Germline CDR1 is KGHDR and CDR2 is SFDVKD. The CDR3 has 14 amino acids. DNA for the CDR3: TGTGCCACCAGTGGGGGACAGGAGAATGAAAAACTGTTTTTT. Translated, it gives CATSGGQENEKLFF.

The rearrangement links TRBV11-3 to TRBJ2-3, with 9 bases lining up with TRBD2. CDR1 is SGHNT, CDR2 YENEEA, per germline. The CDR3 sequence is 15 residues long. V was clipped by 3 bases and J by 6 bases; unmatched bases: 7. CDR3 bases: TGTGCCAGCAGCTTTAGCGGGGGACCGGCGGATACGCAGTATTTT. Residues: CASSFSGGPADTQYF.